This T cell receptor beta chain is drawn from a study of CD8 T cells in Susac syndrome (dated by TCRdb to about 2019). Study-level background: The study used repertoire sequencing to test whether antigen drove CD8+ T cell activation and differentiation in Susac syndrome. Clonality of the CD8+ T cell repertoire was compared between around eleven healthy donors, around 14 Susac syndrome patients and roughly 16 multiple sclerosis patients.

Peripheral blood CD8+ and CD4+ T cells from healthy donors, Susac syndrome patients and multiple sclerosis patients were profiled by high-throughput TCR beta sequencing. Multiple sclerosis controls were treatment-naive patients with stable or active relapsing-remitting disease fulfilling revised McDonald criteria. CD8+ TEMRA cells were enriched by FACS, while bulk CD8+ and CD4+ T cells were purified by magnetic negative isolation. Blood was drawn into EDTA tubes, processed within 24 hours, and PBMCs were isolated by density gradient centrifugation. PBMCs intended for TCR sequencing were cryopreserved in liquid nitrogen and thawed later in a water bath at 37 degrees C. Purity of sorted or isolated CD4+, CD8+ and CD8+ TEMRA cells was at least 90%. In regard to this clonotype: What antigen it recognizes has not been identified. Base-call qualities are not available, and no considerably larger clone is one nucleotide away.

RNA was extracted using the RNeasy kit, and roughly 0.5 to 1 microgram was reverse transcribed with random hexamers. TCR beta CDR3 regions were amplified with the immunoSEQ multiplex PCR assay covering 54 Vbeta and 13 Jbeta segments. PCR amplification bias was corrected by using a synthetic template baseline for primer optimization and computational correction. In the source study's methods: Only productive sequences were kept, with reads annotated to V, D and J genes according to IMGT and analyzed in immunoSEQ Analyzer. Clonality was computed as one minus Shannon entropy normalized by log2 of the number of productive unique sequences. For each patient and control, public and private clones were evaluated among the 100 most prevalent clones. Clones were defined as Susac-specific when absent from the healthy and MS cohorts, from fewer than 1,200 published viral clones and from other ImmuneACCESS disease sequences. The public reads were run again by TCRdb, first through fastp at Q25 and then through MiXCR, and only productive beta chains were kept. Entries are consolidated by CDR3 protein sequence, retaining the most common genes and DNA. What appears here as the V and J calls and clone size reflects TCRdb's work, not the paper's. The sample profile shows about 440,000 distinct CDR3 sequences; approximately 85% of them were found once. The top ten constitute 0.09% to 0.15% of the sample.

Study-wide conclusions, independent of this receptor: The number of individuals in the TCR sequencing and HLA analysis was acknowledged as relatively small.

Sequences MDHEN (CDR1) and SYDVKM (CDR2) are obtained from the germline V gene. From the cysteine through the phenylalanine, the CDR3 covers 15 amino acids. Just CDR3 DNA is preserved here, 45 bases in frame from base 1. V loses 3 bases of germline sequence and J loses 4 bases, and the interval between the two ends is 12 bases. The clonotype originates from a human donor with multiple sclerosis. The chain joins TRBV28 to TRBJ1-4; matching of 5 bases hints at TRBD1 as the D gene. The sample taken for sequencing was CD8+ T cells from PBMCs. The bases are TGTGCCAGCAGTTTTTATGGGGCGGGTAATGAAAAACTGTTTTTT. Translation gives CASSFYGAGNEKLFF.